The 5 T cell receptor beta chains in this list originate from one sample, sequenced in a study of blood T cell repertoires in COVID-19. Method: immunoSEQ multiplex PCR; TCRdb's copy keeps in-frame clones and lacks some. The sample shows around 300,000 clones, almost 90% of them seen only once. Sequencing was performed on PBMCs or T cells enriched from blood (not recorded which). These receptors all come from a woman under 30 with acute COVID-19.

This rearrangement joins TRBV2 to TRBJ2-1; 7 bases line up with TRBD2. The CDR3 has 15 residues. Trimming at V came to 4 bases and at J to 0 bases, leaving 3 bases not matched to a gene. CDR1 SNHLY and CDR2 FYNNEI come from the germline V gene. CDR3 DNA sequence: TGTGCCAGCAGTGGGAGCGGGACCTCCTACAATGAGCAGTTCTTC. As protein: CASSGSGTSYNEQFF.

The CDR3 nucleotides read TGTGCCAGCAGTGATATTAGGGGTGAAAAACTGTTTTTT. Translating it yields CASSDIRGEKLFF. The chain carries TRBV2 and TRBJ1-4, with a tentative D call TRBD1 (5 bases). Germline-derived CDR1 and CDR2 are SNHLY and FYNNEI. The V end lost 3 bases, the J end lost 7 bases, and 9 bases lay between the germline ends. The CDR3 has 13 amino acids.

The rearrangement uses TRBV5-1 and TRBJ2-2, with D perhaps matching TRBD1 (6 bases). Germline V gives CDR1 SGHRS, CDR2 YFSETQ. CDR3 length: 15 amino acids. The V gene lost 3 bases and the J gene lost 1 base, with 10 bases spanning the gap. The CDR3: CASSYRDKNTGELFF. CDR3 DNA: TGCGCCAGCAGCTACCGGGACAAGAACACCGGGGAGCTGTTTTTT.

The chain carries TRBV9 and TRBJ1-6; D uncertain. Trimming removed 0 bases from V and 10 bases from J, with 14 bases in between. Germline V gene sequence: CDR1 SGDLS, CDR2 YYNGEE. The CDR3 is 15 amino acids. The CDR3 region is CASSVEAGWNSPLHF. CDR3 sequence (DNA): TGTGCCAGCAGCGTAGAGGCGGGATGGAACTCACCCCTCCACTTT.

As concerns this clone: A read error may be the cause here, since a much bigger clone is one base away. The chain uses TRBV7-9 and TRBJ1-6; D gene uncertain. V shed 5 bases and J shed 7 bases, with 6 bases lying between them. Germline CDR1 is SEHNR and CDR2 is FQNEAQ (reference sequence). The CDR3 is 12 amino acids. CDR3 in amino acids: CASSPPNSPLHF. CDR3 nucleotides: TGTGCCAGCAGCCCCCCGAATTCACCCCTCCACTTT.